The rows below give T cell receptor beta chains drawn from one sample of a study of blood T cell repertoires in COVID-19. Measured with immunoSEQ multiplex PCR; TCRdb has only the in-frame clones, and not every one. The sample contains some 300,000 clones, roughly 88% of which appear only once. The sequenced sample consisted of peripheral blood. These receptor sequences come from a woman in her twenties or thirties who had recovered from COVID-19. The conserved cysteine and the conserved F or W are not part of the CDR3 here. The order of the fields is clone size, V gene, CDR3 protein. Part of the rows lack a size; the others show once, few, many or a class for expanded clones.

-,TRBV19,ASPTATGEQY
-,TRBV14,ASSPQGSYGYT
once,TRBV15,ATSRDRDFYNSPLH
-,TRBV6-5,ASRGQGLAQH
few,TRBV4-3,ASSQDVNRPALF
-,TRBV3-1/TRBV3-2,ASSNAGKTYEQY
-,TRBV28,ASSLMGGWEAF
-,TRBV6-6,ASSDRQGEASPLH
once,TRBV9,ASSPSGTNTGELF
once,TRBV7-9,ASSLALAKETQY
-,TRBV2,ASSERQATEAF
-,TRBV20-1,SASGGLTYNEQF
-,TRBV7-3,ASSSSTEETQY
-,TRBV6-6,ASSSVALGRDNEAF
once,TRBV6-6,ASSRAGLADDEQF
few,TRBV28,ASSPDYSYEQY
once,TRBV30,AWSRPHFAGGNYGYT
-,TRBV27,ASTTNYLKQGTGANVLT
-,TRBV6-1,ASSETVAGIPYEQY
once,TRBV6-6,ATRQVLYTNYGYT
once,TRBV5-1,ASSPNSGATNEKLF
-,TRBV11-2,ASSRNSQNRDDGYT
-,TRBV9,ASSVAGNTEAF
-,TRBV4-1,ASSQEVSGSTDTQY
once,TRBV15,ATSRDPEVSDSLSNTEAF
once,TRBV30,AWSVGEGVIEQF
few,TRBV9,ASSVGGRDEKLF
-,TRBV9,ASSVGGGYNEQF
-,TRBV7-8,ASSLADNQPQH
-,TRBV19,ATDGRAADTQY
-,TRBV6-5,ASSFDKVNEQY
-,TRBV7-8,ASSLALGPLEQY
-,TRBV4-1,ASSQDRNYGYT
-,TRBV24-1,ATSPPDTDTQY
-,TRBV24-1,ATSDPTDSPYEQY
-,TRBV5-1,ASSFGGTGASTLHEQF
-,TRBV7-2,ASSYVPGQGFGYT
-,TRBV28,ASSPTTGPVDEKLF
-,TRBV6-2/TRBV6-3,ASSYSTSPDRGEAF
-,TRBV11-2,ASSHLRRGGADTQY
-,TRBV6-6,ASSLFVQETQY